Listed below are T cell receptor beta chains from one sample, sequenced in a study of cytomegalovirus exposure and HLA in healthy donors. Sequenced by immunoSEQ multiplex PCR; TCRdb stores in-frame clones only, minus some. The top ten clones hold 4.8% of a sample with some 100,000 clones, approximately 70% of them seen once. Sample: PBMCs. The receptors stem from a woman under 30 in good health and CMV-seropositive. Both conserved end residues are trimmed from each CDR3. Clone sizes are given selectively: once, few, many, or a class where the clone is expanded.

CDR3aa,v_gene,abundance,j_gene,len
AWSDTGLSKETQY,TRBV30,-,TRBJ2-5,13
ASSQDWGQGMETQY,TRBV4-3,-,TRBJ2-5,14
ASRLHDRDTDTQY,TRBV7-9,-,TRBJ2-3,13
ASSFSGRGETQY,TRBV7-2,few,TRBJ2-5,12
ASSSTKGDISGNTIY,TRBV28,-,TRBJ1-3,15
ASSYYGDNSGNTIY,TRBV6-5,few,TRBJ1-3,14
ASSTDPGLAGDYEQY,TRBV7-2,-,TRBJ2-7,15
SDRTQSGEQY,TRBV29-1,-,TRBJ2-7,10
ASRSTGYNEKLF,TRBV6-5,-,TRBJ1-4,12
ASSQDRGTEAF,TRBV5-1,once,TRBJ1-1,11
ASSQETGEGLNTEAF,TRBV4-2,-,TRBJ1-1,15
ASSHPWRTGAYEQY,TRBV4-2,-,TRBJ2-7,14
ASTQRFSGNTIY,TRBV6-1,-,TRBJ1-3,12
ASSHTLAGGQNEQF,TRBV4-1,-,TRBJ2-1,14
ASRLRQGASQETQY,TRBV28,-,TRBJ2-5,14
ASSQKGGSPYYEQY,TRBV14,-,TRBJ2-7,14
ATSRGSSGSYEQY,TRBV15,-,TRBJ2-7,13
ASSDGQGSGYT,TRBV7-3,-,TRBJ1-2,11
ASSPRVGDTQY,TRBV18,-,TRBJ2-3,11
ASRRQGGPNQPQH,TRBV7-8,-,TRBJ1-5,13
ASSIAMGDSSYEQY,TRBV19,-,TRBJ2-7,14
ASSSRQGGQPQH,TRBV7-8,-,TRBJ1-5,12
ASSQGAGPGNTIY,TRBV5-4,many,TRBJ1-3,13
TSSQAMRNEQY,TRBV1,few,TRBJ2-7,11
ATDVEGAREQF,TRBV10-3,-,TRBJ2-1,11
ASSFFRRQLYEQY,TRBV28,-,TRBJ2-7,13
ASSPGLAGGPWNEQF,TRBV18,-,TRBJ2-1,15
SAGTSGTVGRETQY,TRBV29-1,-,TRBJ2-5,14
ASSPGGGLGQPQH,TRBV7-2,-,TRBJ1-5,13
ASNLGGLGEREQY,TRBV28,-,TRBJ2-7,13
ASSVGGEEETQY,TRBV9,-,TRBJ2-5,12
ASSLQTGQANYGYT,TRBV19,-,TRBJ1-2,14
ASSPFNVTGVTEELF,TRBV5-1,-,TRBJ2-2,15
ASSLSLAGGPGEQF,TRBV27,-,TRBJ2-1,14
ASSGGTSTDTQY,TRBV6-4,-,TRBJ2-3,12
ASSLRGRAGDTQY,TRBV5-1,few,TRBJ2-3,13
AWSGATGGWGYT,TRBV30,-,TRBJ1-2,12
AIGQGADEAF,TRBV10-3,-,TRBJ1-1,10
ASSDLYQPQH,TRBV2,-,TRBJ1-5,10
ASSLSPGAHYGYT,TRBV27,-,TRBJ1-2,13
ASSDRGAGGNTIY,TRBV6-4,-,TRBJ1-3,13
ASSASGHYGYT,TRBV27,-,TRBJ1-2,11
ASSQDGGVALGEQF,TRBV4-3,-,TRBJ2-1,14
ASHSLISYNEQF,TRBV6-5,-,TRBJ2-1,12
ASSPQGDTEAF,TRBV6-1,-,TRBJ1-1,11
ASSLEGGSSYEQY,TRBV5-6,-,TRBJ2-7,13